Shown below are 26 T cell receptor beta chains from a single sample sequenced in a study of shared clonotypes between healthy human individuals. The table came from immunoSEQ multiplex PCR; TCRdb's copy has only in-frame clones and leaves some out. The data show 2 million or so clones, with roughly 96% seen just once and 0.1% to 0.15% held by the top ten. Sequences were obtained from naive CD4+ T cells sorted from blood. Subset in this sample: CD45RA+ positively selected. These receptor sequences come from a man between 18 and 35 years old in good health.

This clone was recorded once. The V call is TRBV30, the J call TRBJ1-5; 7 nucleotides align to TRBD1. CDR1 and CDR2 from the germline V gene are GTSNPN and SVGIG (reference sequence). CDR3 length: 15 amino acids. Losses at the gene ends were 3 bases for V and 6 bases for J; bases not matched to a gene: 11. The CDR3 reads CAWSPVVGDSQPQHF. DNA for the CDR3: TGTGCCTGGAGCCCTGTGGTGGGGGACAGTCAGCCCCAGCATTTT.

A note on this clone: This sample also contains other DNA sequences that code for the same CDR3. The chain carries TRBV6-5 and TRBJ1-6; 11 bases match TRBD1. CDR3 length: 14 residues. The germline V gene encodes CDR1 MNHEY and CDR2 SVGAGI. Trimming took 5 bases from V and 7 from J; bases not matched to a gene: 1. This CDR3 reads CASSRTGGNSPLHF. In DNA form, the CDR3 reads TGTGCCAGCAGTAGGACAGGGGGCAATTCACCCCTCCACTTT.

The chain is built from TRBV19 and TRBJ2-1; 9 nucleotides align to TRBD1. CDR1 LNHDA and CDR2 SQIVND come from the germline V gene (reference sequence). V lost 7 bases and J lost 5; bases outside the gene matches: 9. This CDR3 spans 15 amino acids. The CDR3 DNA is TGTGCCAGTATGCGCGGGACAGGGTACAACAATGAGCAGTTCTTC. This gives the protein CASMRGTGYNNEQFF.

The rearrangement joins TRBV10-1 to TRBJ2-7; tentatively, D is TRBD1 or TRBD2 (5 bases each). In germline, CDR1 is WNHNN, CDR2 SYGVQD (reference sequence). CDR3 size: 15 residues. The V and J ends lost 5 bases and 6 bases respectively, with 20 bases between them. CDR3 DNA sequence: TGCGCCAGCAGTTGGGGACGCCTGGGGGTCTCCGAGCAGTACTTC. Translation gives CASSWGRLGVSEQYF.

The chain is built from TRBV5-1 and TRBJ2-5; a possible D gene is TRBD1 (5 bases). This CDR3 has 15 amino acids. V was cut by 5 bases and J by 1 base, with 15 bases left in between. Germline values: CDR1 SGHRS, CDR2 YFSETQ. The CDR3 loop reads CASSFVSGSQETQYF. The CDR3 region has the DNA TGCGCCAGCAGTTTCGTATCAGGGTCCCAAGAGACCCAGTACTTC.

CDR3 DNA: TGTGCCAGCAGTTCGACAGGGGGATTTGAGTCCCTCTCAGTCCAGCATTTT. Protein product: CASSSTGGFESLSVQHF. The chain joins TRBV27 to TRBJ1-5; 9 bases are shared with TRBD1. After removal of 4 bases from V and 12 bases from J, the junction contained 19 bases not matched to a gene. Looked up from germline, CDR1 is MNHEY and CDR2 is SMNVEV (reference sequence). The CDR3 length is 17 residues.

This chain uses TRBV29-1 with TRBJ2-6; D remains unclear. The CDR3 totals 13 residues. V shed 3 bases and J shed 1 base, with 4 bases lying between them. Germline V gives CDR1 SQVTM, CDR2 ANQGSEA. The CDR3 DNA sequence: TGCAGCGTTGACAAGTCTGGGGCCAACGTCCTGACTTTC. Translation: CSVDKSGANVLTF.

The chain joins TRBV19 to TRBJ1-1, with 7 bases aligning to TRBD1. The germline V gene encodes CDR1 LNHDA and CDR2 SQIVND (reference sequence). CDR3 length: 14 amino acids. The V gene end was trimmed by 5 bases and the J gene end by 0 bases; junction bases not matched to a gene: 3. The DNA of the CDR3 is TGTGCCAGTAGTGTGACAGGGATGAACACTGAAGCTTTCTTT. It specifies CASSVTGMNTEAFF.

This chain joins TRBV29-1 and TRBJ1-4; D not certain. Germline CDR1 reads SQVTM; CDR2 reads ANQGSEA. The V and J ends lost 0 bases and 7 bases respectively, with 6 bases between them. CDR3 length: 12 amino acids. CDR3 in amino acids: CSVEDEGEKLFF. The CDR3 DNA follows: TGCAGCGTTGAAGATGAGGGTGAAAAACTGTTTTTT.

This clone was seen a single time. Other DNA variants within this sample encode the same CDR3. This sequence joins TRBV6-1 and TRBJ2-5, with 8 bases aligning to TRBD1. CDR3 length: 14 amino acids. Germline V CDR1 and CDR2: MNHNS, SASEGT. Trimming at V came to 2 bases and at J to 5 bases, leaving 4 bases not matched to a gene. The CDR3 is CASSEQGAGETQYF. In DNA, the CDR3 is TGTGCCAGCAGTGAACAGGGGGCCGGGGAGACCCAGTACTTC.

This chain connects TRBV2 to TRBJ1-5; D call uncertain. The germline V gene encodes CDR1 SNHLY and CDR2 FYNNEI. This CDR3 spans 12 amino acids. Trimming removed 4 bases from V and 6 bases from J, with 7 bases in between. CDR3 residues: CASSVQSQPQHF. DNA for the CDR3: TGTGCCAGCAGTGTTCAGTCTCAGCCCCAGCATTTT.

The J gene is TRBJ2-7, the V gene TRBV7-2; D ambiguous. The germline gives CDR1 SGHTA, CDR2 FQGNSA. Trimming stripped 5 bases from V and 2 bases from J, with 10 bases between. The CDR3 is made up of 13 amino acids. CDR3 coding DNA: TGTGCCAGCAGCCTTGACGGTACCTACGAGCAGTACTTC. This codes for CASSLDGTYEQYF. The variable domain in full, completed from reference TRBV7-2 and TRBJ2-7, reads GAGVSQSPSNKVTEKGKDVELRCDPISGHTALYWYRQSLGQGLEFLIYFQGNSAPDKSGLPSDRFSAERTGGSVSTLTIQRTQQEDSAVYLCASSLDGTYEQYFGPGTRLTVT.

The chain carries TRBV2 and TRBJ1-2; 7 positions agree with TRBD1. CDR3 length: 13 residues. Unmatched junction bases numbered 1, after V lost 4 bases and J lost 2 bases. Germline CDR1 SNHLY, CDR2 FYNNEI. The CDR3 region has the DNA TGTGCCAGCAGTGTCAGGGGGAACTATGGCTACACCTTC. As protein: CASSVRGNYGYTF.

The CDR3 loop is CASSPPIGGAGTQYF. The CDR3 DNA reads as TGTGCCAGCTCACCGCCGATCGGGGGCGCGGGGACCCAGTACTTC. The chain uses TRBV18 and TRBJ2-5; D may match TRBD1 or TRBD2 (6 bases each). The V and J ends lost 3 bases and 7 bases respectively, with 18 bases between them. In germline, CDR1 is KGHSH, CDR2 LQKENI. The CDR3 totals 15 residues.

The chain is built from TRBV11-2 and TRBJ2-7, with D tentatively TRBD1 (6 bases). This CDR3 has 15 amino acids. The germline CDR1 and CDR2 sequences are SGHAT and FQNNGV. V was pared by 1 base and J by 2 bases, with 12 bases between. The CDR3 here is CASSLGRGLTYEQYF. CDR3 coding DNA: TGTGCCAGCAGCTTAGGCAGGGGCCTAACCTACGAGCAGTACTTC.

CDR3 nucleotide sequence: TGTGCCAGTAGTACAGGGACTAGCGTCACAGATACGCAGTATTTT. This sequence encodes CASSTGTSVTDTQYF. The V call is TRBV19, the J call TRBJ2-3; 10 nucleotides agree with TRBD2. CDR1 and CDR2 (germline): LNHDA, SQIVND (reference sequence). J gave up 2 bases and V 4 bases, and 3 bases lay outside the gene matches. This CDR3 has 15 residues.

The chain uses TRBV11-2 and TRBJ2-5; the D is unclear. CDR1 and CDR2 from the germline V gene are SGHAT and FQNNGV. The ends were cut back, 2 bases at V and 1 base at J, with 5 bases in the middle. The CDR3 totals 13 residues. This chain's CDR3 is CASSLFPQETQYF. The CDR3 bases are TGTGCCAGCAGCTTATTTCCCCAAGAGACCCAGTACTTC.

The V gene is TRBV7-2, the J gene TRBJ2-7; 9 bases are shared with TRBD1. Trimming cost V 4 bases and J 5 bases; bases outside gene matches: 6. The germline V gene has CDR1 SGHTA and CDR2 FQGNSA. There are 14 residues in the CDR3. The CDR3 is CASSSFGTGHEQYF. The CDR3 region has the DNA TGTGCCAGCAGCTCCTTCGGGACAGGGCACGAGCAGTACTTC.

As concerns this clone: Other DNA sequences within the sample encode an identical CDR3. The CDR3, as DNA: TGCGCCAGCAGCCCCGGGAACTCGTACGAGCAGTACTTC. Its translation: CASSPGNSYEQYF. This sequence joins TRBV5-1 and TRBJ2-7; weak D call: TRBD2 (5 bases). V was trimmed by 4 bases and J by 4 bases, leaving 12 bases between them. The CDR3 covers 13 residues. Germline CDR1 SGHRS, CDR2 YFSETQ.

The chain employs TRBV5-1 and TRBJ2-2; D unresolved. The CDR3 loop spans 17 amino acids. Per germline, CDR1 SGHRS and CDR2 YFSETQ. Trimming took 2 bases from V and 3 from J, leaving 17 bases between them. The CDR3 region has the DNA TGCGCCAGCAGCTTTTTTGCCCGGGCAATAGACACCGGGGAGCTGTTTTTT. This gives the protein CASSFFARAIDTGELFF.

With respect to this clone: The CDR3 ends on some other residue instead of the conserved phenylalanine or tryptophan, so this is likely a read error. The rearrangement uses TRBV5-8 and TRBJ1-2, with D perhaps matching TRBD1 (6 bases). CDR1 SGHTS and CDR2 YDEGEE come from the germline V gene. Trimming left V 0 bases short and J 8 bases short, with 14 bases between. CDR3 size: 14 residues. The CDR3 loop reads CASSLVGTSYGYTL. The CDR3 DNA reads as TGTGCCAGCAGCTTGGTAGGGACATCCTACGGCTACACCCTC.

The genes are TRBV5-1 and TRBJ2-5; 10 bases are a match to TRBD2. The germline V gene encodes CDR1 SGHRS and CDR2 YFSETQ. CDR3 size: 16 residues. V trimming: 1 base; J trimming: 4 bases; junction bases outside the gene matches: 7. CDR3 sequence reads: CASSLQGSGGSETQYF. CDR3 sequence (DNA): TGCGCCAGCAGCTTGCAAGGTAGCGGGGGGTCAGAGACCCAGTACTTC. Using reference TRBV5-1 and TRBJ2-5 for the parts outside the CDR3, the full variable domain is KAGVTQTPRYLIKTRGQQVTLSCSPISGHRSVSWYQQTPGQGLQFLFEYFSETQRNKGNFPGRFSGRQFSNSRSEMNVSTLELGDSALYLCASSLQGSGGSETQYFGPGTRLLVL.

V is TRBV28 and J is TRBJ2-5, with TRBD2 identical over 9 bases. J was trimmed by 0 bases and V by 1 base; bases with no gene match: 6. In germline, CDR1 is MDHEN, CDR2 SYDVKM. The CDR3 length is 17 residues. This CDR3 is CASSLYYAGGDQETQYF. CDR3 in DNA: TGTGCCAGCAGTTTATATTATGCGGGGGGGGACCAAGAGACCCAGTACTTC.

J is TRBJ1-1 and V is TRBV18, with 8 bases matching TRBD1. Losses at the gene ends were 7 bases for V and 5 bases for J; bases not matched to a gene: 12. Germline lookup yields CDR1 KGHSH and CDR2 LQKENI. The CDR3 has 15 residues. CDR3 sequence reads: CASFPQTGGQTEAFF. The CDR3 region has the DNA TGTGCCAGCTTCCCGCAAACAGGGGGACAAACTGAAGCTTTCTTT.

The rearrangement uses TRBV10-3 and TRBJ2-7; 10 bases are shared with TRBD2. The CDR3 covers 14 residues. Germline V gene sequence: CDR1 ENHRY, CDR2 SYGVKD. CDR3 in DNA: TGTGTCACCCGGTCTAGCGGGAGCGCGGACGAGCAGTACTTC. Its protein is CVTRSSGSADEQYF.

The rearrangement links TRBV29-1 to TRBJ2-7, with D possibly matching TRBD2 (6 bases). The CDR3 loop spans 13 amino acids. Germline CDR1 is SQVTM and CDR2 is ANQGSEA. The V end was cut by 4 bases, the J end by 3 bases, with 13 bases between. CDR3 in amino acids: CSVGPGLNYEQYF. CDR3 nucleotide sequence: TGCAGCGTTGGCCCGGGACTCAACTACGAGCAGTACTTC.